A single sample is the source of the 24 T cell receptor beta chains below, sequenced in a study of blood T cell repertoires in COVID-19. Sequencing used immunoSEQ multiplex PCR; TCRdb keeps in-frame clones, though not all of them. The sample yields over 150,000 clones, roughly 88% seen once. Sequencing input: peripheral blood. The receptor source for this set is a woman in her sixties with acute or convalescent COVID-19.

V usage is TRBV9 and J usage is TRBJ2-1; 8 bases match TRBD2. Trimming took 4 bases from V and 2 from J; bases not matched to a gene: 5. CDR3 length: 15 residues. Per germline, CDR1 SGDLS and CDR2 YYNGEE. The CDR3 here is CASSRRGVPYNEQFF. The CDR3 DNA is TGTGCCAGCAGCCGGCGGGGGGTTCCCTACAATGAGCAGTTCTTC.

The rearrangement links TRBV6-5 to TRBJ2-1; TRBD1 matches 8 bases. This CDR3 has 15 amino acids. Germline V gives CDR1 MNHEY, CDR2 SVGAGI. V shed 7 bases, J shed 2 bases, and the junction held 7 bases outside the gene matches. CDR3 amino acids: CASTQPGQAYNEQFF. The CDR3, as DNA: TGTGCCAGCACCCAACCGGGACAGGCCTACAATGAGCAGTTCTTC.

The rearrangement uses TRBV7-2 and TRBJ1-2; 8 bases agree with TRBD1. V shed 0 bases and J 3 bases; nucleotides not matched to a gene: 3. This CDR3 contains 15 residues. CDR1 and CDR2 from the germline V gene are SGHTA and FQGNSA. The chain's CDR3 is CASSLAGTGYYGYTF. CDR3 DNA sequence: TGTGCCAGCAGCTTAGCAGGGACAGGCTACTATGGCTACACCTTC.

The gene calls are TRBV6-5 and TRBJ2-1, with D tentatively TRBD1 (6 bases). Germline V gene lookup returns CDR1 MNHEY and CDR2 SVGAGI. V was shortened by 6 bases and J by 8 bases, with 17 bases between the two germline ends. There are 14 residues in the CDR3. For the CDR3, the DNA is TGTGCCAGCAGACCGGGACACGCGCTCGATGAGCAGTTCTTC. This translates into CASRPGHALDEQFF.

This clone has just one count. V usage is TRBV12-3 or TRBV12-4 and J usage is TRBJ1-6; D is undetermined. The CDR3 covers 12 residues. V was cut by 5 bases and J by 10 bases, with 9 bases left in between. The CDR3 here is CASSPPGSPLHF. CDR3 nucleotide sequence: TGTGCCAGCAGTCCCCCGGGGTCACCCCTCCACTTT.

Here the CDR3 reads CASSRRDTEAFF. In DNA, the CDR3 is TGTGCCAGCAGCCGCAGGGACACTGAAGCTTTCTTT. The gene calls are TRBV7-9 and TRBJ1-1; D is possibly TRBD1 (5 bases). Germline assignment: CDR1 SEHNR and CDR2 FQNEAQ (reference sequence). This CDR3 spans 12 amino acids. Trimming removed 5 bases from V and 3 bases from J, with 7 bases in between. The whole variable domain, remainder taken from reference TRBV7-9 and TRBJ1-1, is DTGVSQNPRHKITKRGQNVTFRCDPISEHNRLYWYRQTLGQGPEFLTYFQNEAQLEKSRLLSDRFSAERPKGSFSTLEIQRTEQGDSAMYLCASSRRDTEAFFGQGTRLTVV.

The chain couples TRBV15 to TRBJ2-3; no clear D gene. Per germline, CDR1 LNHNV and CDR2 YYDKDF (reference sequence). V was trimmed by 1 base and J by 3 bases, leaving 8 bases between them. The CDR3 has 14 residues. As DNA, the CDR3 is TGTGCCACCAGCAGAGGGCAGGTGACAGATACGCAGTATTTT. This encodes CATSRGQVTDTQYF.

Worth noting for this clone: This sample also contains other DNA sequences that code for the same CDR3. This chain connects TRBV9 to TRBJ1-3; D remains ambiguous. This CDR3 spans 15 amino acids. V lost 0 bases and J lost 2, with 9 bases in between. The germline V gene encodes CDR1 SGDLS and CDR2 YYNGEE. The DNA for the CDR3 is TGTGCCAGCAGCGTAGAGGGAGGCGCTGGAAACACCATATATTTT. Translating it yields CASSVEGGAGNTIYF.

V is TRBV5-4 and J is TRBJ1-1, with D perhaps TRBD1 (6 bases). Looked up from germline, CDR1 is SGHNT and CDR2 is YYREEE (reference sequence). The V gene lost 7 bases and the J gene lost 5 bases, with 12 bases spanning the gap. The CDR3 runs to 12 residues. CDR3 DNA: TGTGCCAGCGGGACACCCGAAACTGAAGCTTTCTTT. Its protein is CASGTPETEAFF.

The rearrangement joins TRBV28 to TRBJ1-6; maybe TRBD1 (6 bases). Germline CDR1 is MDHEN and CDR2 is SYDVKM. Deletions cut 8 bases from V and 7 bases from J, with 15 bases between. This CDR3 contains 14 residues. Here the CDR3 reads CASGQTGLNSPLHF. Written as DNA, the CDR3 is TGTGCCAGCGGACAAACAGGGCTCAATTCACCCCTCCACTTT.

V is TRBV27 and J is TRBJ1-6; 9 nucleotides align to TRBD1. The CDR3 has 14 residues. CDR1 and CDR2 (germline): MNHEY, SMNVEV (reference sequence). Unmatched junction bases numbered 4, after V lost 6 bases and J lost 7 bases. The CDR3 region has the DNA TGTGCCAGCAGACCGGGACAGGGCAATTCACCCCTCCACTTT. The encoded protein is CASRPGQGNSPLHF.

This clone came up once. The chain links TRBV6-5 to TRBJ1-3; a possible D gene is TRBD1 (6 bases). This CDR3 spans 16 amino acids. Trimming pared 4 bases from V and 1 base from J, leaving 14 bases between. The germline V gene encodes CDR1 MNHEY and CDR2 SVGAGI. The CDR3 nucleotides read TGTGCCAGCAGTTCCACAGGGTACTATTCTGGAAACACCATATATTTT. Translation: CASSSTGYYSGNTIYF.

The V gene is TRBV19, the J gene TRBJ1-5; D is unresolved. The germline gives CDR1 LNHDA, CDR2 SQIVND (reference sequence). The CDR3 is made up of 15 amino acids. The V end was cut by 2 bases, the J end by 7 bases, with 15 bases between. CDR3 sequence: CASSITGNWEQPQHF. Written as DNA, the CDR3 is TGTGCCAGTAGTATAACGGGAAATTGGGAGCAGCCCCAGCATTTT. Drawing the rest from reference TRBV19 and TRBJ1-5, the complete variable domain is DGGITQSPKYLFRKEGQNVTLSCEQNLNHDAMYWYRQDPGQGLRLIYYSQIVNDFQKGDIAEGYSVSREKKESFPLTVTSAQKNPTAFYLCASSITGNWEQPQHFGDGTRLSIL.

In its sample, this clone was seen a few times. This CDR3 is CASSPDRARGYTF. DNA of the CDR3: TGTGCCAGCAGCCCGGACAGGGCTCGGGGCTACACCTTC. J is TRBJ1-2 and V is TRBV7-3; 8 bases are shared with TRBD1. Losses at the gene ends were 5 bases for V and 8 bases for J; bases not matched to a gene: 7. The CDR3 is made up of 13 amino acids. Germline-derived CDR1 and CDR2 are SGHTA and FQGTGA.

This clone was detected once. This chain joins TRBV5-1 and TRBJ2-3; D may be TRBD1 (6 bases). This CDR3 comprises 14 residues. Trimming removed 2 bases at V and 4 bases at J, with 11 bases between. Germline V CDR1 and CDR2: SGHRS, YFSETQ. The CDR3 nucleotides read TGCGCCAGCAGCTTACAGGGTAAAGCAGATACGCAGTATTTT. Encoded protein: CASSLQGKADTQYF. The full variable domain, in which reference TRBV5-1 and TRBJ2-3 provide the parts outside the CDR3, is KAGVTQTPRYLIKTRGQQVTLSCSPISGHRSVSWYQQTPGQGLQFLFEYFSETQRNKGNFPGRFSGRQFSNSRSEMNVSTLELGDSALYLCASSLQGKADTQYFGPGTRLTVL.

J is TRBJ1-1 and V is TRBV28; D might be TRBD1 (5 bases). In germline, CDR1 is MDHEN, CDR2 SYDVKM. The CDR3 is made up of 12 amino acids. V was shortened by 6 bases and J by 4 bases, with 9 bases between the two germline ends. The CDR3 coding sequence is TGTGCCAGCAGCTGGGACTTCACTGAAGCTTTCTTT. It yields the protein CASSWDFTEAFF.

This clone was seen more than once but under ten times. The rearrangement uses TRBV7-2 and TRBJ1-3; 7 nucleotides line up with TRBD1. V was clipped by 5 bases and J by 1 base; unmatched bases: 8. The CDR3 is 16 residues long. Germline CDR1 reads SGHTA; CDR2 reads FQGNSA. This CDR3 is CASSLGQPNSGNTIYF. The CDR3 DNA sequence: TGTGCCAGCAGCCTGGGACAGCCCAATTCTGGAAACACCATATATTTT.

V usage is TRBV4-3 and J usage is TRBJ2-1, with 9 bases identical to TRBD2. The germline CDR1 and CDR2 sequences are LGHNA and YSLEER. The V and J ends lost 0 bases and 7 bases, in that order; junction bases with no gene match: 4. CDR3 length: 15 residues. The CDR3 DNA follows: TGCGCCAGCAGCCAAGATAGACTAGCGGTTAATGAGCAGTTCTTC. This encodes CASSQDRLAVNEQFF.

The table lists this clone with a few counts. This chain joins TRBV19 and TRBJ1-1; no reliable D call. V lost 10 bases, J lost 2 bases, and 8 bases lay in between. The CDR3 covers 11 residues. Per germline, CDR1 LNHDA and CDR2 SQIVND (reference sequence). This chain's CDR3 is CATRLNTEAFF. CDR3 sequence (DNA): TGTGCCACGAGGCTTAACACTGAAGCTTTCTTT.

The chain combines TRBV9 with TRBJ2-1, with D perhaps matching TRBD2 (6 bases). Trimming left V 3 bases short and J 7 bases short, with 14 bases between. The CDR3 spans 14 residues. CDR1 is SGDLS and CDR2 is YYNGEE in the germline V gene. Here the CDR3 DNA reads TGTGCCAGCAGCGAGATCGGTCGGGGGAATGAGCAGTTCTTC. Its protein is CASSEIGRGNEQFF.

This rearrangement joins TRBV30 to TRBJ2-3, with D maybe TRBD2 (6 bases). The CDR3 contains 14 residues. Germline V gene lookup returns CDR1 GTSNPN and CDR2 SVGIG (reference sequence). V lost 3 bases and J 0 bases, leaving 10 bases between the germline ends. The CDR3 region is CAWSRRESTDTQYF. The CDR3 region has the DNA TGTGCCTGGAGCAGGAGGGAGAGCACAGATACGCAGTATTTT.

This chain links TRBV5-4 with TRBJ1-3; D is perhaps TRBD1 (5 bases). Germline-derived CDR1 and CDR2 are SGHNT and YYREEE (reference sequence). With 3 bases removed from V and 4 bases from J, the gap between germline ends came to 8 bases. The length of the CDR3 is 13 residues. CDR3 loop: CASSSGGGNTIYF. In DNA form, the CDR3 reads TGTGCCAGCAGCTCCGGGGGGGGAAACACCATATATTTT.

With regard to this clone: The junction and the germline gene differ at one end; a read error may be behind it. This chain uses TRBV19 with TRBJ1-5, with D possibly matching TRBD1 (6 bases). CDR3 length equals 13 residues. Germline V CDR1 and CDR2: LNHDA, SQIVND (reference sequence). CDR3 protein: CASTLPWGGHLYF. The DNA for the CDR3 is TGTGCCAGTACTCTCCCCTGGGGGGGCCACCTTTATTTT.

The chain is built from TRBV3-1 (or the pseudogene TRBV3-2) and TRBJ2-5; 10 bases are a match to TRBD1. This CDR3 is 15 amino acids long. After removal of 6 bases from V and 5 bases from J, the junction contained 9 bases not matched to a gene. The germline V gene has CDR1 LGHDT and CDR2 YNNKEL (reference sequence). The CDR3 is CASSLGTGVGETQYF. In nucleotides, the CDR3 is TGTGCCAGCAGTCTGGGGACAGGGGTTGGTGAGACCCAGTACTTC.